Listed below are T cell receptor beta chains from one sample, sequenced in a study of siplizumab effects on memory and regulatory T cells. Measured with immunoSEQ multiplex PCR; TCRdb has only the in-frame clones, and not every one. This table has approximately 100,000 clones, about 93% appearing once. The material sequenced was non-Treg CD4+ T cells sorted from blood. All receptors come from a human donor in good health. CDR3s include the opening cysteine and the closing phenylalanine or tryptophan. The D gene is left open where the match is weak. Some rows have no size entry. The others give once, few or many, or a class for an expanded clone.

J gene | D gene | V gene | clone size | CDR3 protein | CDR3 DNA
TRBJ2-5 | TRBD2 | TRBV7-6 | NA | CASSLVLAGAQQETQYF | TGTGCCAGCAGCTTAGTTCTAGCGGGGGCTCAACAAGAGACCCAGTACTTC
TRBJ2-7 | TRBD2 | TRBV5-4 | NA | CASRGELAGDEQYF | TGTGCCAGCAGAGGAGAACTAGCGGGAGATGAGCAGTACTTC
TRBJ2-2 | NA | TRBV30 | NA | CAWNRGSRTGELFF | TGTGCCTGGAATCGTGGTAGTAGAACCGGGGAGCTGTTTTTT
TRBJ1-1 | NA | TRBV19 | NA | CASSITPNREEAFF | TGTGCCAGTAGTATCACCCCGAACAGGGAGGAAGCTTTCTTT
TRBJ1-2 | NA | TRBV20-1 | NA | CSASNQGGYTF | TGCAGTGCTAGTAACCAGGGTGGCTACACCTTC
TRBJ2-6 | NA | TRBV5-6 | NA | CASSSDSGANVLTF | TGTGCCAGCAGCTCAGATTCCGGGGCCAACGTCCTGACTTTC
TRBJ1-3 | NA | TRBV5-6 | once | CASRPQGGNTIYF | TGTGCCAGCAGGCCCCAGGGGGGAAACACCATATATTTT
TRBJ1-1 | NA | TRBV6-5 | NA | CASSYRRENTEAFF | TGTGCCAGCAGTTACAGGCGAGAGAACACTGAAGCTTTCTTT
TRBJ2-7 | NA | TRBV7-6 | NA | CASSLGPTRYEQYF | TGTGCCAGCAGCTTGGGGCCTACCCGCTACGAGCAGTACTTC
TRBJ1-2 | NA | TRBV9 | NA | CASSPHRDNRYYGYTF | TGTGCCAGCAGCCCCCACCGGGACAATAGGTACTATGGCTACACCTTC
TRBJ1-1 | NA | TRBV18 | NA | CASSPESYTEAFF | TGTGCCAGCTCACCAGAGAGCTACACTGAAGCTTTCTTT
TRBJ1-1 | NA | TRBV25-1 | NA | CASRPQAARGEAFF | TGTGCCAGCAGGCCACAGGCCGCGAGGGGTGAAGCTTTCTTT
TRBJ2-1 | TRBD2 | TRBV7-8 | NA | CASSSSAGARKIFNEQFF | TGTGCCAGCAGCTCATCAGCGGGAGCCAGAAAGATTTTCAATGAGCAGTTCTTC
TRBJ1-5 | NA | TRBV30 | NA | CAWTKGGPGQPQHF | TGTGCCTGGACCAAGGGGGGGCCGGGTCAGCCCCAGCATTTT
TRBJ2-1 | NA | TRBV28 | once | CASSVDMYNEQFF | TGTGCCAGCAGTGTGGACATGTACAATGAGCAGTTCTTC
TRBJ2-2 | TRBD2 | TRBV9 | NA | CASSVARTSGSTGELFF | TGTGCCAGCAGCGTAGCTCGGACTAGCGGGTCGACCGGGGAGCTGTTTTTT
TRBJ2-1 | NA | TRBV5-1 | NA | CASSLDGSTEQFF | TGCGCCAGCAGCTTGGACGGGAGTACTGAGCAGTTCTTC
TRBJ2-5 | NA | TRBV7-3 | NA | CASSFYHGLQETQYF | TGTGCCAGCAGCTTCTACCACGGCCTTCAAGAGACCCAGTACTTC